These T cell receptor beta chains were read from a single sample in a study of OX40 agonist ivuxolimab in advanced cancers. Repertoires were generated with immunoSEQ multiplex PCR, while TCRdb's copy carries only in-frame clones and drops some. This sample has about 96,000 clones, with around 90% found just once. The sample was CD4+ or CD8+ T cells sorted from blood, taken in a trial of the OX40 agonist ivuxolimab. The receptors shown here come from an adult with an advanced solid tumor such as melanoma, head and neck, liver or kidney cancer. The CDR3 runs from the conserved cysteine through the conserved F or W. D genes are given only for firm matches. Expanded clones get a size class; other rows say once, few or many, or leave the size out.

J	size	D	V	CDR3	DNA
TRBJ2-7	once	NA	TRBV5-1	CASSLPDGSYEQYF	TGCGCCAGCAGCTTGCCAGACGGCTCCTACGAGCAGTACTTC
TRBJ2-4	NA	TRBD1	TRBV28	CASTTGARAKNIQYF	TGTGCCAGCACTACAGGGGCCCGAGCCAAAAACATTCAGTACTTC
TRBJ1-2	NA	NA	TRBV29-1	CSVEPQYGYTF	TGCAGCGTTGAACCCCAGTATGGCTACACCTTC
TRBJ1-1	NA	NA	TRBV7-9	CASSLQGPTEAFF	TGTGCCAGCAGCTTACAGGGCCCCACTGAAGCTTTCTTT
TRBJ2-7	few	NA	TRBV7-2	CASSFTWAEQYF	TGTGCCAGCAGCTTCACCTGGGCCGAGCAGTACTTC
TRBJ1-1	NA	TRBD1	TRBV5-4	CASSKGTGETAEAFF	TGTGCCAGCAGCAAAGGGACAGGGGAAACGGCTGAAGCTTTCTTT
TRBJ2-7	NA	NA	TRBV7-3	CASSLGGGGEQYF	TGTGCCAGCAGCTTAGGCGGGGGCGGCGAGCAGTACTTC
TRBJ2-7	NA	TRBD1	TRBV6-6	CASSYGTGGYEQYF	TGTGCCAGCAGTTACGGGACAGGGGGCTACGAGCAGTACTTC
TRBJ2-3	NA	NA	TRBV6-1	CASRQVGQGGNTQYF	TGTGCCAGCAGGCAGGTCGGACAGGGAGGGAATACGCAGTATTTT
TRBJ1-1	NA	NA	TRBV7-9	CASSLFSGGTTEAFF	TGTGCCAGCAGCTTGTTCTCTGGGGGTACCACTGAAGCTTTCTTT
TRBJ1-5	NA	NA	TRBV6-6	CASSYSTGLLPQHF	TGTGCCAGCAGTTACTCAACAGGCCTCCTTCCCCAGCATTTT
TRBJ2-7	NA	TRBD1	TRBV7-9	CASSFHRAGGSKTSYEQYF	TGTGCCAGCAGCTTTCACCGGGCAGGGGGCTCTAAAACGTCCTACGAGCAGTACTTC
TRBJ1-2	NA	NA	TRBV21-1	CASSKEEDSYGYTF	TGTGCCAGCAGCAAGGAGGAGGATTCCTATGGCTACACCTTC
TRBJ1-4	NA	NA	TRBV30	CAWSVTPTIEGFNRRLFF	TGTGCCTGGAGTGTAACGCCGACGATAGAAGGGTTTAATCGTCGACTGTTTTTT
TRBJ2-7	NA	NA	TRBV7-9	CASSLSSPGLNTYEQYF	TGTGCCAGCAGCTTATCCTCTCCGGGGCTAAATACCTACGAGCAGTACTTC
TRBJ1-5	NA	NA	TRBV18	CASSPDNNQPQHF	TGTGCCAGCTCGCCGGACAACAATCAGCCCCAGCATTTT
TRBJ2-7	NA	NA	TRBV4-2	CASSQDLPGYEQYF	TGTGCCAGCAGCCAAGACCTCCCGGGGTACGAGCAGTACTTC
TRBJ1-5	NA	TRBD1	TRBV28	CASSHPTGGNQPQHF	TGTGCCAGCAGTCACCCTACAGGGGGCAATCAGCCCCAGCATTTT
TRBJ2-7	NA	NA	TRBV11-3	CASSLGVGLYEQYF	TGTGCCAGCAGCTTAGGAGTGGGACTCTACGAGCAGTACTTC
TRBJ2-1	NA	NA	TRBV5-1	CASSLEGRGLYNEQFF	TGCGCCAGCAGCTTGGAGGGACGGGGGTTATACAATGAGCAGTTCTTC
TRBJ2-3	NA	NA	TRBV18	CASSLRPTGSTDTQYF	TGTGCCAGCTCACTCCGCCCGACAGGCTCAACAGATACGCAGTATTTT
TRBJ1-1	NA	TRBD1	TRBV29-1	CSVGTGNTEAFF	TGCAGCGTCGGGACAGGGAACACTGAAGCTTTCTTT
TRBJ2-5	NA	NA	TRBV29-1	CSVEEIRGPGETQYF	TGCAGCGTTGAAGAGATCCGGGGTCCAGGTGAGACCCAGTACTTC
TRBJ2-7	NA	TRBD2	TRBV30	CAWSGIAGRLREQYF	TGTGCCTGGAGTGGTATAGCGGGACGCCTTAGGGAGCAGTACTTC
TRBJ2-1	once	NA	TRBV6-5	CASSANFRDIEQFF	TGTGCCAGCAGCGCGAACTTCAGGGATATTGAGCAGTTCTTC
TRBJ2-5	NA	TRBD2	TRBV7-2	CASSPPIAGGGETQYF	TGTGCCAGCAGCCCACCGATAGCGGGAGGTGGAGAGACCCAGTACTTC
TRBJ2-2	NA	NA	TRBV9	CASSVGHTMGFNTGELFF	TGTGCCAGCAGCGTAGGGCACACGATGGGTTTCAACACCGGGGAGCTGTTTTTT
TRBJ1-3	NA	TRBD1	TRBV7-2	CASSLAAWGQGALGNTIYF	TGTGCCAGCAGCTTAGCGGCTTGGGGACAGGGGGCGCTTGGAAACACCATATATTTT
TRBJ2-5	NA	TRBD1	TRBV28	CASSLPGAGTVKETQYF	TGTGCCAGCAGTTTACCCGGAGCCGGGACAGTTAAAGAGACCCAGTACTTC
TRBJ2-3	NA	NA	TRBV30	CAWREGATDTQYF	TGTGCCTGGAGGGAGGGGGCCACAGATACGCAGTATTTT
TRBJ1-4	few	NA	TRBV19	CASSGREKFEKLFF	TGTGCCAGTAGCGGCAGGGAAAAGTTTGAAAAACTGTTTTTT
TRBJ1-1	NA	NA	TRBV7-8	CASSGTNWNTEAFF	TGTGCCAGCAGTGGGACTAACTGGAACACTGAAGCTTTCTTT
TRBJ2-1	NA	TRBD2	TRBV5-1	CASSGLAGVGEQFF	TGCGCCAGCAGCGGTCTAGCGGGAGTCGGGGAGCAGTTCTTC
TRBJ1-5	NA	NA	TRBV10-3	CAISESRGSGQPQHF	TGTGCCATCAGTGAGTCAAGGGGGTCAGGGCAGCCCCAGCATTTT
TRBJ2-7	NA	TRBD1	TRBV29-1	CSAGQGVPDEQYF	TGCAGCGCCGGACAGGGGGTACCCGACGAGCAGTACTTC
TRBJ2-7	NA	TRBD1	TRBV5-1	CASSLGPGQGWNEQYF	TGCGCCAGCAGCTTGGGACCGGGACAGGGGTGGAACGAGCAGTACTTC
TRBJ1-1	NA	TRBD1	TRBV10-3	CAISESRTGDGTEAFF	TGTGCCATCAGTGAGTCTCGGACAGGGGATGGGACTGAAGCTTTCTTT